Detailed here is one T cell receptor (beta chain). No antigen is known for it. This specimen comes from a study of cytomegalovirus exposure and HLA in healthy donors. About the research overall: A preliminary data release comprised around 85 million unique TCRs obtained from HLA-typed donors. Whole-study results and caveats: Rates of TCR association differed by HLA locus in a later analysis, with DRB1 highest and HLA-C lowest. Donors belonging to an Asian-associated ancestry cluster reportedly showed fewer N-insertions in productive TCRs than the 666-donor mean, according to what a later analysis found.

With 7 bases clipped from V and 2 bases from J, the junction kept 4 bases outside the gene matches. This CDR3 spans 14 amino acids. Germline V CDR1 and CDR2: LNHDA, SQIVND (reference sequence). The PCR employed 60 Vbeta primers together with 13 Jbeta primers. The data were produced by immunoSEQ multiplex PCR, yet TCRdb's version contains in-frame clones alone and is incomplete. The table records tens of thousands of clones, 81% of them present only once. Sequencing was carried out using PBMCs. V and J are TRBV19 and TRBJ1-2; 10 nucleotides match TRBD1. The receptor's source is a woman aged 25 to 39 in good health and CMV-seronegative. Here the CDR3 DNA reads TGTGCCAGTACCGACAGGGGGCGAAACTATGGCTACACCTTC. Translated: CASTDRGRNYGYTF. The entire variable domain, with the rest obtained from reference TRBV19 and TRBJ1-2, is as follows: DGGITQSPKYLFRKEGQNVTLSCEQNLNHDAMYWYRQDPGQGLRLIYYSQIVNDFQKGDIAEGYSVSREKKESFPLTVTSAQKNPTAFYLCASTDRGRNYGYTFGSGTRLTVV.